A single sample is the source of the 23 T cell receptor beta chains below, sequenced in a study of chemoradiotherapy in HPV16-positive cancers. Using immunoSEQ multiplex PCR, the repertoire was profiled, and TCRdb retains in-frame clones only, with some absent. Of fewer than 20,000 clones in the sample, 90% were seen once. The source material was blood, sampled from a patient who underwent chemoradiotherapy. The receptor source for this set is a human donor with HPV-associated anogenital cancer.

The chain recombines TRBV27 with TRBJ1-1; D is ambiguous. The CDR3 contains 14 residues. Germline V gene lookup returns CDR1 MNHEY and CDR2 SMNVEV (reference sequence). Trimming took off 5 bases at V and 4 bases at J, with 14 bases between the two ends. For the CDR3, the DNA is TGTGCCAGCAGTGAGACTCCCTGGGGCACTGAAGCTTTCTTT. This codes for CASSETPWGTEAFF.

This clone qualifies as medium-sized. The chain recombines TRBV7-9 with TRBJ2-1; TRBD1 matches 7 bases. Trimming at V came to 2 bases and at J to 4 bases, leaving 11 bases not matched to a gene. The CDR3 loop spans 17 amino acids. Germline V gene sequence: CDR1 SEHNR, CDR2 FQNEAQ (reference sequence). The CDR3 region is CASSLYGSRDSYNEQFF. The CDR3 DNA follows: TGTGCCAGCAGCTTATATGGCTCAAGGGACAGTTACAATGAGCAGTTCTTC.

This clone was seen just once. The chain recombines TRBV18 with TRBJ2-7; D is possibly TRBD1 or TRBD2 (5 bases each). Per germline, CDR1 KGHSH and CDR2 LQKENI. CDR3 length equals 13 residues. Trimming shortened V by 3 bases and J by 7 bases, and 13 bases separated the two germline ends. The CDR3 spells CASSPGPFREQYF. The CDR3 DNA reads TGTGCCAGCTCACCGGGACCTTTTAGGGAGCAGTACTTC.

CDR3 DNA sequence: TGTGCCAGCAGGGACAGGGGTACGCCCTATAATTCACCCCTCCACTTT. It yields the protein CASRDRGTPYNSPLHF. J is TRBJ1-6 and V is TRBV27; 9 nucleotides match TRBD1. CDR1 is MNHEY and CDR2 is SMNVEV in the germline V gene (reference sequence). This CDR3 spans 16 amino acids. With V trimmed by 6 bases and J by 2 bases, 5 bases remained unmatched.

The chain employs TRBV4-3 and TRBJ2-3; 12 bases are shared with TRBD2. The CDR3 is 16 amino acids. CDR1 and CDR2 from the germline V gene are LGHNA and YSLEER. V shed 0 bases and J 4 bases; nucleotides not matched to a gene: 2. As DNA, the CDR3 is TGCGCCAGCAGCCAAGACCTAGCGGGGGGGCCAGATACGCAGTATTTT. Translation: CASSQDLAGGPDTQYF.

V is TRBV6-6 and J is TRBJ1-2, with D unresolved. Germline-derived CDR1 and CDR2 are MNHNY and SVGAGI (reference sequence). Trimming pared 7 bases from V and 4 bases from J, leaving 7 bases between. The CDR3 totals 11 residues. The CDR3 region has the DNA TGTGCCAGCACTCACAGCTATGGCTACACCTTC. It codes for CASTHSYGYTF.

The chain employs TRBV5-6 and TRBJ2-3, with D possibly being TRBD1 (6 bases). Trimming shortened V by 4 bases and J by 2 bases, and 14 bases separated the two germline ends. Germline CDR1 SGHDT, CDR2 YYEEEE. CDR3 length equals 15 residues. The CDR3 loop reads CASSPDRLPTDTQYF. CDR3 nucleotides: TGTGCCAGCAGCCCTGACAGGCTCCCCACAGATACGCAGTATTTT.

This rearrangement joins TRBV9 to TRBJ2-3; TRBD1 matches at 7 bases. Germline V gene lookup returns CDR1 SGDLS and CDR2 YYNGEE. The CDR3 has 14 amino acids. After removal of 4 bases from V and 0 bases from J, the junction contained 2 bases not matched to a gene. As DNA, the CDR3 is TGTGCCAGCAGCCAGACAGGGAGCACAGATACGCAGTATTTT. The encoded protein is CASSQTGSTDTQYF.

This chain connects TRBV2 to TRBJ1-4; TRBD1 aligns across 7 bases. CDR1 and CDR2 (germline): SNHLY, FYNNEI. This CDR3 is built from 18 residues. J gave up 8 bases and V 8 bases, and 23 bases lay outside the gene matches. Here the CDR3 DNA reads TGTGCCAGCGGAACAGGGACAGCACTCTCCCTCAAAAGAGAAAAACTGTTTTTT. It codes for CASGTGTALSLKREKLFF.

V and J are TRBV5-6 and TRBJ1-6; D perhaps matches TRBD1 (5 bases). Germline V gene sequence: CDR1 SGHDT, CDR2 YYEEEE. The CDR3 length is 18 residues. Trimming removed 4 bases at V and 7 bases at J, with 24 bases between. CDR3 in amino acids: CASSPPEGRGGKNSPLHF. In DNA form, the CDR3 reads TGTGCCAGCAGCCCGCCCGAGGGCCGGGGGGGGAAAAATTCACCCCTCCACTTT.

This clone was recorded only once. The rearrangement links TRBV30 to TRBJ1-1; D might be TRBD1 (6 bases). Trimming shortened V by 5 bases and J by 1 base, and 17 bases separated the two germline ends. This CDR3 is 15 amino acids long. In germline, CDR1 is GTSNPN, CDR2 SVGIG (reference sequence). The CDR3 region has the DNA TGTGCCTGGGCTCGGGACACCTTTGGGAACACTGAAGCTTTCTTT. It yields the protein CAWARDTFGNTEAFF.

The chain recombines TRBV27 with TRBJ1-2, with TRBD1 matching over 9 bases. In germline, CDR1 is MNHEY, CDR2 SMNVEV (reference sequence). The V and J ends lost 4 bases and 4 bases, in that order; junction bases with no gene match: 13. The CDR3 extends over 17 amino acids. The CDR3 DNA reads TGTGCCAGCAGTTCACGTACCGGACAGGGGCTACTCTATGGCTACACCTTC. This codes for CASSSRTGQGLLYGYTF.

The CDR3 DNA reads TGCGCCAGCAGCCGGGGTTTATTGGCGAACACCGGGGAGCTGTTTTTT. This sequence encodes CASSRGLLANTGELFF. V is TRBV5-1 and J is TRBJ2-2, with D possibly being TRBD2 (5 bases). Germline assignment: CDR1 SGHRS and CDR2 YFSETQ. This CDR3 is 16 amino acids long. Trimming stripped 4 bases from V and 0 bases from J, with 13 bases between. The full variable domain, with the rest looked up from reference TRBV5-1 and TRBJ2-2, is KAGVTQTPRYLIKTRGQQVTLSCSPISGHRSVSWYQQTPGQGLQFLFEYFSETQRNKGNFPGRFSGRQFSNSRSEMNVSTLELGDSALYLCASSRGLLANTGELFFGEGSRLTVL.

The chain is built from TRBV10-3 and TRBJ1-5; TRBD1 is a possible D gene (6 bases). Between the trimmed V and J ends, which lost 9 bases and 0 bases, there was a span of 12 bases. The CDR3 runs to 14 residues. CDR1 is ENHRY and CDR2 is SYGVKD in the germline V gene. The CDR3 DNA follows: TGTGCCATTGGGACAAAAGGTAGCAATCAGCCCCAGCATTTT. As protein: CAIGTKGSNQPQHF.

This clone has only a few counts. The chain links TRBV30 to TRBJ1-3, with D tentatively TRBD1 (6 bases). Trimming pared 3 bases from V and 0 bases from J, leaving 15 bases between. The CDR3 has 16 amino acids. CDR1 GTSNPN and CDR2 SVGIG come from the germline V gene (reference sequence). Written as DNA, the CDR3 is TGTGCCTGGAGGGACTACAGGGAGACCTCTGGAAACACCATATATTTT. Translated, it gives CAWRDYRETSGNTIYF.

The chain employs TRBV5-1 and TRBJ1-6; a weak D match, TRBD1 (5 bases). The CDR3 has 15 residues. Germline V gene lookup returns CDR1 SGHRS and CDR2 YFSETQ. The germline V and J ends were trimmed by 5 bases and 1 base, with 10 bases remaining between them. For the CDR3, the DNA is TGCGCCAGCAGACTGACAGAGTCCTATAATTCACCCCTCCACTTT. It translates to CASRLTESYNSPLHF. Complete variable domain (other parts from reference TRBV5-1 and TRBJ1-6): KAGVTQTPRYLIKTRGQQVTLSCSPISGHRSVSWYQQTPGQGLQFLFEYFSETQRNKGNFPGRFSGRQFSNSRSEMNVSTLELGDSALYLCASRLTESYNSPLHFGNGTRLTVT.

The rearrangement links TRBV7-8 to TRBJ2-1, with D unclear. The CDR3 totals 12 residues. The germline V gene has CDR1 SGHVS and CDR2 FQNEAQ. V lost 3 bases, J lost 5 bases, and 5 bases lay in between. CDR3: CASSLENNEQFF. CDR3 DNA sequence: TGTGCCAGCAGCTTGGAGAACAATGAGCAGTTCTTC. Using reference TRBV7-8 and TRBJ2-1 for the parts outside the CDR3, the full variable domain is GAGVSQSPRYKVAKRGQDVALRCDPISGHVSLFWYQQALGQGPEFLTYFQNEAQLDKSGLPSDRFFAERPEGSVSTLKIQRTQQEDSAVYLCASSLENNEQFFGPGTRLTVL.

The chain links TRBV11-3 to TRBJ1-5; D gene unclear. Trimming removed 2 bases from V and 4 bases from J, with 6 bases in between. CDR3 length: 13 residues. Germline V gives CDR1 SGHNT, CDR2 YENEEA. The CDR3 DNA reads as TGTGCCAGCAGCTTACAGCCTAATCAGCCCCAGCATTTT. Protein product: CASSLQPNQPQHF.

The rearrangement joins TRBV19 to TRBJ1-2; D perhaps matches TRBD1 (5 bases). Germline V gives CDR1 LNHDA, CDR2 SQIVND (reference sequence). The germline V and J ends were trimmed by 5 bases and 5 bases, with 15 bases remaining between them. The CDR3 has 14 amino acids. For the CDR3, the DNA is TGTGCCAGTAGTGCCCACCTCCCAGGGTATGGCTACACCTTC. Protein product: CASSAHLPGYGYTF.

The rearrangement joins TRBV7-9 to TRBJ2-1; D is unresolved. V was shortened by 5 bases and J by 2 bases, with 7 bases between the two germline ends. Germline CDR1 reads SEHNR; CDR2 reads FQNEAQ (reference sequence). The CDR3 has 13 amino acids. The CDR3 spells CASSRAAYNEQFF. DNA of the CDR3: TGTGCCAGCAGCAGGGCCGCCTACAATGAGCAGTTCTTC.

The chain carries TRBV5-1 and TRBJ1-3, with D maybe TRBD1 (5 bases). The CDR3 totals 15 residues. Germline lookup yields CDR1 SGHRS and CDR2 YFSETQ. V was clipped by 0 bases and J by 0 bases, with 7 bases between them. CDR3 sequence reads: CASSLGQSSGNTIYF. CDR3 nucleotides: TGCGCCAGCAGCTTGGGACAGAGCTCTGGAAACACCATATATTTT.

This clone appeared a single time. The V and J genes are TRBV6-6 and TRBJ1-5; 11 positions agree with TRBD1. The V segment lost 5 bases and the J segment 6 bases; nucleotides outside the gene matches: 6. CDR1 is MNHNY, CDR2 SVGAGI, per germline (reference sequence). There are 15 residues in the CDR3. The CDR3 here is CASSDPGQGGQPQHF. CDR3 nucleotides: TGTGCCAGCAGTGATCCGGGACAGGGGGGTCAGCCCCAGCATTTT.

The J gene is TRBJ1-2, the V gene TRBV4-1; D gene uncertain. The V gene's germline CDR1 is MGHRA and CDR2 YSYEKL. The CDR3 loop spans 16 amino acids. V was pared by 0 bases and J by 5 bases, with 16 bases between. The CDR3 reads CASSQDSQIGLYGYTF. CDR3 nucleotides: TGCGCCAGCAGCCAAGATTCCCAGATTGGGTTGTATGGCTACACCTTC.